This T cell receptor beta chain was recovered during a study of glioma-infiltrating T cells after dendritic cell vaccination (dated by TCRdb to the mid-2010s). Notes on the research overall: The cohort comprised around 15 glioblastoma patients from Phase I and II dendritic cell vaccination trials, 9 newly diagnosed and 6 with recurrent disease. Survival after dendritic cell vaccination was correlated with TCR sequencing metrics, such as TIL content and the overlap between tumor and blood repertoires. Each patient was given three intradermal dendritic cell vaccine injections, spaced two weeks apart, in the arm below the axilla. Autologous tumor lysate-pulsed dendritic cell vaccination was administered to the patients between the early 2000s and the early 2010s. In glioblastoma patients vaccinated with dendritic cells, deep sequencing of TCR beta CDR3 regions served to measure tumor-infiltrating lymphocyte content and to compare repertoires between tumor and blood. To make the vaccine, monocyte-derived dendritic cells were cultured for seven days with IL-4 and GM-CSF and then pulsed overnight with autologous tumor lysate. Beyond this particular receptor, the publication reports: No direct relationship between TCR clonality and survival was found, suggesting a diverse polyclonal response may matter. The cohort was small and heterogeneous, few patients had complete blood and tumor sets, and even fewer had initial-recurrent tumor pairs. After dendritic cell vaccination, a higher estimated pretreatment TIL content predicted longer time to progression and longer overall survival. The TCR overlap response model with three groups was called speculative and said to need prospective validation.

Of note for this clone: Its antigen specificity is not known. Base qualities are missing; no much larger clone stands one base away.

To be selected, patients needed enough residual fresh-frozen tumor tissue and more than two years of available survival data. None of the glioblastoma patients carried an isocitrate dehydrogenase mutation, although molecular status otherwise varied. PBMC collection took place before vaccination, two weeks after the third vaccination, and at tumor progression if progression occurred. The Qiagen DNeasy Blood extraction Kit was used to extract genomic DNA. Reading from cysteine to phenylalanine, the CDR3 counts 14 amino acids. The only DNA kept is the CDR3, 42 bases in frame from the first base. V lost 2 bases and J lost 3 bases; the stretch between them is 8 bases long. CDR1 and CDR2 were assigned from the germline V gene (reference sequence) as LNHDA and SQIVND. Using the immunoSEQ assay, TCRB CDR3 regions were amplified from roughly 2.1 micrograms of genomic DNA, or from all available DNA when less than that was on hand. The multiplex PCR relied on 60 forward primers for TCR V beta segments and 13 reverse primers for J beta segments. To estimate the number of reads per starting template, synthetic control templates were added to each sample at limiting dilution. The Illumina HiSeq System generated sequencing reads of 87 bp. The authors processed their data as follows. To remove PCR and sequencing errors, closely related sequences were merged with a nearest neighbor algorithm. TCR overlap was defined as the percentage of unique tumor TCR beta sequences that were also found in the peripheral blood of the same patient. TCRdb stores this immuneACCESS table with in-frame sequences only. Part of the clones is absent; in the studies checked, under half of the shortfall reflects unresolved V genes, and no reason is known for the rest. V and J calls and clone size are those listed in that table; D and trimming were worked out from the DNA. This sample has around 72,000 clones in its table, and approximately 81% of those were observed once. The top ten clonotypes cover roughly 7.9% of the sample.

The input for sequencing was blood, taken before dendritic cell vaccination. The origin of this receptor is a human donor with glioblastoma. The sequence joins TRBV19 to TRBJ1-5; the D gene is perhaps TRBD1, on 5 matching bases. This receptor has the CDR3 CASSIRGYNQPQHF. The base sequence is TGTGCCAGTAGTATACGGGGGTACAATCAGCCCCAGCATTTT.